The 12 T cell receptor beta chains listed next were all sequenced from one sample in a study of shared clonotypes between healthy human individuals. The repertoire was sequenced with immunoSEQ multiplex PCR; TCRdb's copy has only in-frame clones and lacks some. The profile shows roughly 2,300,000 clones, under 95% of them singletons. Sequenced sample: naive CD4+ T cells from PBMCs. This sample's subset: CD45RA+ positively selected. These receptors all come from a man aged 18 to 29 in good health. Some clones in this sample may be carry-over from other donors' samples.

The chain couples TRBV19 to TRBJ2-3, with 7 bases identical to TRBD1. Germline values: CDR1 LNHDA, CDR2 SQIVND (reference sequence). V dropped 9 bases and J dropped 2; count of bases not matched to a gene: 11. This CDR3 has 15 amino acids. The chain's CDR3 is CASWDSLGHTDTQYF. The DNA of the CDR3 is TGTGCCAGCTGGGACAGTCTAGGTCACACAGATACGCAGTATTTT.

The CDR3 DNA is TGTGCCAGTATGCGGCAGAACCATGAAGCTTTCTTT. This sequence encodes CASMRQNHEAFF. The chain employs TRBV19 and TRBJ1-1; D uncertain. Germline-derived CDR1 and CDR2 are LNHDA and SQIVND (reference sequence). With 7 bases removed from V and 7 bases from J, the gap between germline ends came to 13 bases. The CDR3 runs 12 residues.

CDR3 region: CASSLSPYEQFF. CDR3 sequence (DNA): TGTGCCAGCAGCTTAAGTCCCTATGAGCAGTTCTTC. The chain uses TRBV11-2 and TRBJ2-1; no reliable D call. This CDR3 spans 12 amino acids. The V gene lost 2 bases and the J gene lost 8 bases, with 7 bases spanning the gap. CDR1 SGHAT and CDR2 FQNNGV come from the germline V gene.

Worth noting for this clone: Other DNA sequences of this sample code for an identical CDR3. The chain has TRBV5-1 and TRBJ2-1; D is unclear. CDR1 is SGHRS and CDR2 is YFSETQ in the germline V gene. Between the trimmed V and J ends, which lost 0 bases and 4 bases, there was a span of 5 bases. The CDR3 is 13 amino acids. CDR3: CASSLVGYNEQFF. Written as DNA, the CDR3 is TGCGCCAGCAGCTTGGTAGGGTACAATGAGCAGTTCTTC.

DNA for the CDR3: TGCGCCAGCAGCCTAGGGACTAGCGGGAGGGCCTTACGAAATGAGCAGTTCTTC. Protein product: CASSLGTSGRALRNEQFF. This chain connects TRBV4-1 to TRBJ2-1, with TRBD2 matching 16 bases. Trimming took 4 bases from V and 7 from J; bases not matched to a gene: 10. Germline loops: CDR1 MGHRA, CDR2 YSYEKL. The CDR3 spans 18 residues.

The rearrangement uses TRBV6-1 and TRBJ1-5; TRBD1 aligns across 7 bases. This CDR3 has 14 residues. The ends lost 8 bases at V and 0 bases at J; junction bases unmatched: 4. Germline lookup yields CDR1 MNHNS and CDR2 SASEGT. The CDR3 loop is CASGGQYSNQPQHF. In DNA, the CDR3 is TGTGCCAGCGGGGGACAGTATAGCAATCAGCCCCAGCATTTT.

A word on this clone: The same CDR3 can be traced to other DNA sequences in this sample. Here the CDR3 DNA reads TGTGCCAGCAGCTGGGACAGGGGGAACTATGGCTACACCTTC. This translates into CASSWDRGNYGYTF. V gene TRBV5-6 combines with J gene TRBJ1-2; 11 bases align to TRBD1. The CDR3 is made up of 14 amino acids. The trim removed 3 bases at V and 2 bases at J, leaving 0 bases unmatched. Germline CDR1 is SGHDT and CDR2 is YYEEEE.

The chain joins TRBV5-4 to TRBJ2-7; D possibly uses TRBD1 or TRBD2 (6 bases each). The V and J ends lost 4 bases and 5 bases respectively, with 16 bases between them. There are 14 residues in the CDR3. The germline V gene encodes CDR1 SGHNT and CDR2 YYREEE (reference sequence). The CDR3 region is CASSARDGGNEQYF. Here the CDR3 DNA reads TGTGCCAGCAGCGCCCGGGACGGGGGCAACGAGCAGTACTTC.

The chain recombines TRBV28 with TRBJ2-7; 7 bases fit TRBD2. Germline trimming cut 6 bases from V and 7 bases from J; bases unmatched to any gene: 12. Germline CDR1 MDHEN, CDR2 SYDVKM. The CDR3 runs to 14 residues. CDR3 loop: CASRVGGTAGEQYF. In DNA form, the CDR3 reads TGTGCCAGCAGAGTCGGGGGGACTGCGGGGGAGCAGTACTTC. The whole variable domain, remainder taken from reference TRBV28 and TRBJ2-7, is DVKVTQSSRYLVKRTGEKVFLECVQDMDHENMFWYRQDPGLGLRLIYFSYDVKMKEKGDIPEGYSVSREKKERFSLILESASTNQTSMYLCASRVGGTAGEQYFGPGTRLTVT.

This chain uses TRBV5-1 with TRBJ2-3, with 9 bases that match TRBD2. The trim removed 4 bases at V and 1 base at J, leaving 7 bases unmatched. Germline V gives CDR1 SGHRS, CDR2 YFSETQ. The CDR3 consists of 16 residues. The CDR3 DNA sequence: TGCGCCAGCAGCGCGGGAGGGAGCGGGGGCACAGATACGCAGTATTTT. This encodes CASSAGGSGGTDTQYF.

The chain links TRBV5-5 to TRBJ2-5; 9 nucleotides agree with TRBD1. CDR1 is SGHKS and CDR2 is YYEKEE in the germline V gene (reference sequence). V lost 4 bases and J lost 5; bases outside the gene matches: 6. This CDR3 has 14 residues. CDR3 nucleotides: TGTGCCAGCAGCCCCCGGACAGGGGAGGAGACCCAGTACTTC. It yields the protein CASSPRTGEETQYF.

This rearrangement joins TRBV28 to TRBJ1-1, with a tentative D call TRBD1 (6 bases). This CDR3 contains 13 residues. In germline, CDR1 is MDHEN, CDR2 SYDVKM. Trimming shortened V by 8 bases and J by 0 bases, and 10 bases separated the two germline ends. The CDR3 region is CASSGVMNTEAFF. The CDR3 coding sequence is TGTGCCAGCTCAGGGGTAATGAACACTGAAGCTTTCTTT.